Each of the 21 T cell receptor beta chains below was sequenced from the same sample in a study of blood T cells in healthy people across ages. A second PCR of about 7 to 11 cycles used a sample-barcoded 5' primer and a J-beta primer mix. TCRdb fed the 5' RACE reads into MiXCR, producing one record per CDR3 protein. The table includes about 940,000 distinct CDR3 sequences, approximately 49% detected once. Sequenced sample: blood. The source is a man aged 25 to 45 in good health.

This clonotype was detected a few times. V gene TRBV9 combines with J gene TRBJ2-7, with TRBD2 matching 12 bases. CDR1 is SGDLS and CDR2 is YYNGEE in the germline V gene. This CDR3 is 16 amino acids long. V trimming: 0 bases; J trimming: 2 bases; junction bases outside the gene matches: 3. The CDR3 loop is CASSVGSSGGAYEQYF. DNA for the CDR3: TGTGCCAGCAGCGTAGGATCTAGCGGGGGGGCCTACGAGCAGTACTTC.

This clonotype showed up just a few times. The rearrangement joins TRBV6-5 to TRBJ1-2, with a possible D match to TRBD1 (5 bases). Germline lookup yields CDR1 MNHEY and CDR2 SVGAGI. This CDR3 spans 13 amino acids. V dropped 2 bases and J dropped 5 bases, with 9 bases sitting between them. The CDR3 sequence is CASSYAQGYGYTF. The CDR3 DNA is TGTGCCAGCAGTTACGCTCAGGGATATGGCTACACCTTC.

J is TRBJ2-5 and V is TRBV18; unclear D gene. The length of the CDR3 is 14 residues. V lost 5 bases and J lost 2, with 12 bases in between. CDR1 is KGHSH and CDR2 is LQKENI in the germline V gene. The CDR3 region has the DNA TGTGCCAGCTCATCAACAGCCGGGCAAGAGACCCAGTACTTC. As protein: CASSSTAGQETQYF.

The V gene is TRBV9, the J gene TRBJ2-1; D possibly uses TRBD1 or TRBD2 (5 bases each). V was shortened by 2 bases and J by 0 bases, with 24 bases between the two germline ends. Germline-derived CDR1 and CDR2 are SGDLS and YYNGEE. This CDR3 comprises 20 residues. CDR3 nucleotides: TGTGCCAGCAGCGTGCTTCCAGCCAAGGTCGGGGCCGGCTCCTACAATGAGCAGTTCTTC. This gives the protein CASSVLPAKVGAGSYNEQFF.

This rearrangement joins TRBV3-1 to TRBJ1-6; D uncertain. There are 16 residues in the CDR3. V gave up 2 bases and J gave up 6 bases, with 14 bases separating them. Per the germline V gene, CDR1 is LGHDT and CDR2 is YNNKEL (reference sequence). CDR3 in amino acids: CASSQKQGTSNSPLHF. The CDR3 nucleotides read TGTGCCAGCAGCCAAAAGCAAGGTACTTCTAATTCACCCCTCCACTTT.

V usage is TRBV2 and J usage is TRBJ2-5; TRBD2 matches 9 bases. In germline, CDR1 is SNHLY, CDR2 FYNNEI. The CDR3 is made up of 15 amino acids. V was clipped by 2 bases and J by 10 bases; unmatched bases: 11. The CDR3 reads CASSELAGSRSGQYF. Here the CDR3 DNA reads TGTGCCAGCAGTGAACTAGCGGGGAGCCGATCCGGCCAGTACTTC.

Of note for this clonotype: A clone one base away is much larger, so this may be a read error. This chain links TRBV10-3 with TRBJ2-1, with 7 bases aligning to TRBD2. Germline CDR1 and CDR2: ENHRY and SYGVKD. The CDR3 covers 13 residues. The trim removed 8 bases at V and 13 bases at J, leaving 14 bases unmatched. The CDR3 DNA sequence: TGTGCCATCCAACTAGCGTCGGGAGAGACCCAGTTCTTC. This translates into CAIQLASGETQFF.

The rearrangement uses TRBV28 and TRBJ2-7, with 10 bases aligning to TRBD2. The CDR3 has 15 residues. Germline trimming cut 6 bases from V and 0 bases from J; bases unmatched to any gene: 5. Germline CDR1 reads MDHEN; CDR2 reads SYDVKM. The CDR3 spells CASSSPSGSSYEQYF. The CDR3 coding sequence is TGTGCCAGCAGCTCCCCTAGCGGGAGCTCCTACGAGCAGTACTTC. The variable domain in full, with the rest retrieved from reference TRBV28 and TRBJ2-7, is DVKVTQSSRYLVKRTGEKVFLECVQDMDHENMFWYRQDPGLGLRLIYFSYDVKMKEKGDIPEGYSVSREKKERFSLILESASTNQTSMYLCASSSPSGSSYEQYFGPGTRLTVT.

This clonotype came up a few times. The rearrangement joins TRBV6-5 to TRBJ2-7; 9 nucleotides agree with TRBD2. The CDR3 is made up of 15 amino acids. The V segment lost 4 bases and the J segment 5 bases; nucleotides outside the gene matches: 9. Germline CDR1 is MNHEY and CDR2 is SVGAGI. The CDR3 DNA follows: TGTGCCAGCAGTTCCCTCAGCGGGGGGCAAGACGAGCAGTACTTC. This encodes CASSSLSGGQDEQYF.

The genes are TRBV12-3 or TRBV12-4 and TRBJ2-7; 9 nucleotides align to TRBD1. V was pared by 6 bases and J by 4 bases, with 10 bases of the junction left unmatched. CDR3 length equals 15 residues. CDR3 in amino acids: CASRVDRGISYEQYF. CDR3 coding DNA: TGTGCCAGCAGGGTCGACAGGGGGATCAGTTACGAGCAGTACTTC.

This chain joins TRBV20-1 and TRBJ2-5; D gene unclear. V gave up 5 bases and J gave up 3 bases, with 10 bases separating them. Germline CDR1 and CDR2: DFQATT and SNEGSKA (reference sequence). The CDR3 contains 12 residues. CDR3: CSAARLEETQYF. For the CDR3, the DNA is TGCAGTGCTGCCCGACTCGAAGAGACCCAGTACTTC.

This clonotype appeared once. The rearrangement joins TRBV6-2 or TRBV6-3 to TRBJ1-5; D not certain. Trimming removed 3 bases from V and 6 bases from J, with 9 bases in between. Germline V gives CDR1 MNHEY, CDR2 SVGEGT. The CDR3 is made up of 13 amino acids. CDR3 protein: CASSYSTVQPQHF. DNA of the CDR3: TGTGCCAGCAGTTATTCGACCGTTCAGCCCCAGCATTTT.

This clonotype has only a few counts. DNA for the CDR3: TGTGCCAGCAGTTTAATGGGACAGGCCGGGAATGAGCAGTTCTTC. This codes for CASSLMGQAGNEQFF. The chain links TRBV27 to TRBJ2-1, with 8 bases aligning to TRBD1. The trim removed 2 bases at V and 7 bases at J, leaving 7 bases unmatched. The CDR3 sequence is 15 residues long. CDR1 is MNHEY and CDR2 is SMNVEV in the germline V gene (reference sequence).

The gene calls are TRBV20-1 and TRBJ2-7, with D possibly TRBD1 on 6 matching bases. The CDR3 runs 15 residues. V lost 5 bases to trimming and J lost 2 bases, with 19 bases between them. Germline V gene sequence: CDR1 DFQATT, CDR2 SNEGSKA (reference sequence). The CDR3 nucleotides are TGCAGTGCTCCTACAGCCGACAGGAACCCCTACGAGCAGTACTTC. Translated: CSAPTADRNPYEQYF.

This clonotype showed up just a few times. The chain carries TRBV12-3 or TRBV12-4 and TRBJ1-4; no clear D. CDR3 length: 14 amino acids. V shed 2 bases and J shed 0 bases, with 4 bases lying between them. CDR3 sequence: CASSLLATNEKLFF. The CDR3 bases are TGTGCCAGCAGTTTATTAGCAACTAATGAAAAACTGTTTTTT.

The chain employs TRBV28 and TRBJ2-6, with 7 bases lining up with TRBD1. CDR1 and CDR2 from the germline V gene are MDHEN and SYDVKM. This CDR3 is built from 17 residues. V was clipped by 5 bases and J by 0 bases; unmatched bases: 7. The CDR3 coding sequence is TGTGCCAGCAGTCCCGGGACAGTGTTCTCTGGGGCCAACGTCCTGACTTTC. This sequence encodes CASSPGTVFSGANVLTF. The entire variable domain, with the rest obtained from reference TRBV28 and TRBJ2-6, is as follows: DVKVTQSSRYLVKRTGEKVFLECVQDMDHENMFWYRQDPGLGLRLIYFSYDVKMKEKGDIPEGYSVSREKKERFSLILESASTNQTSMYLCASSPGTVFSGANVLTFGAGSRLTVL.

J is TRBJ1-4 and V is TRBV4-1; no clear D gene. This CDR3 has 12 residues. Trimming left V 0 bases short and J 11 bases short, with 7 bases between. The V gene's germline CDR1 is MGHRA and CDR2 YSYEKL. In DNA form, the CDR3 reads TGCGCCAGCAGCCAAGAAGAAAGGAAACTGTTTTTT. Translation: CASSQEERKLFF.

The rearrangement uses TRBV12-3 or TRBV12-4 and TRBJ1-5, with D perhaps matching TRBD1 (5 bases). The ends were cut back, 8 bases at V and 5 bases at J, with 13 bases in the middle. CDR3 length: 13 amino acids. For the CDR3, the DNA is TGTGCCAGCGGGGGATGGGAGGATCAGCCCCAGCATTTT. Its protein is CASGGWEDQPQHF.

The CDR3 region is CSARGEGNYEQYF. Here the CDR3 DNA reads TGCAGTGCTAGAGGGGAAGGTAACTACGAGCAGTACTTC. V and J are TRBV20-1 and TRBJ2-5; no reliable D call. The DNA end is more similar to TRBJ2-7, so the J call may be wrong. This CDR3 is built from 13 residues. Germline V gene sequence: CDR1 DFQATT, CDR2 SNEGSKA (reference sequence).

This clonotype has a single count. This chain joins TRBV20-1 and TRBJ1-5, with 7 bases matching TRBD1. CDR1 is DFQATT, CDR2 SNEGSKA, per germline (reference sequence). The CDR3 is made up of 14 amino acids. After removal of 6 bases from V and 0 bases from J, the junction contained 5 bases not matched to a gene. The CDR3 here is CSASGTDSNQPQHF. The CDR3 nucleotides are TGCAGTGCGTCCGGGACAGATAGCAATCAGCCCCAGCATTTT.

CDR3 coding DNA: TGCAGTGCTTCGCGGGGGGGCAGGACAGATACGCAGTATTTT. Translated, it gives CSASRGGRTDTQYF. The chain links TRBV20-1 to TRBJ2-3; 9 bases are a match to TRBD2. Losses at the gene ends were 5 bases for V and 3 bases for J; bases not matched to a gene: 6. The germline CDR1 and CDR2 sequences are DFQATT and SNEGSKA (reference sequence). This CDR3 is 14 amino acids long.